This TCR beta chain is drawn from a study of identical twins. General study findings and limits: Partial confounding of zero-insertion analyses by invariant MAIT and iNKT cells was possible.

Notes on this clonotype: Its specificity is unknown.

MiXCR, run by TCRdb on the 5' RACE reads, gives a single entry per CDR3 protein. The sample lists about 470,000 distinct CDR3 sequences; 20% to 25% were seen once. The V gene lost 5 bases and the J gene lost 3 bases, with 8 bases spanning the gap. Germline-derived CDR1 and CDR2 are SGHNT and YENEEA. This CDR3 region has 13 residues. These sequences were also reported in another study, on T cells expressing NK-cell markers. In that study: The contribution of dominant NKG2C+ clonotypes to CD8+ T cells in six donors was roughly 1.0-7.5%. Four donors' CD3+CD56-NKG2C+ cells were dominated by the same clonotypes.

The chain joins TRBV11-3 to TRBJ2-1; D not certain. This clonotype was sampled from a woman younger than 30 in good health. Input material: CD4+ T cells sorted from blood. DNA of the CDR3: TGTGCCAGCAGCCCTCTCTTCTACAATGAGCAGTTCTTC. Translating it yields CASSPLFYNEQFF.